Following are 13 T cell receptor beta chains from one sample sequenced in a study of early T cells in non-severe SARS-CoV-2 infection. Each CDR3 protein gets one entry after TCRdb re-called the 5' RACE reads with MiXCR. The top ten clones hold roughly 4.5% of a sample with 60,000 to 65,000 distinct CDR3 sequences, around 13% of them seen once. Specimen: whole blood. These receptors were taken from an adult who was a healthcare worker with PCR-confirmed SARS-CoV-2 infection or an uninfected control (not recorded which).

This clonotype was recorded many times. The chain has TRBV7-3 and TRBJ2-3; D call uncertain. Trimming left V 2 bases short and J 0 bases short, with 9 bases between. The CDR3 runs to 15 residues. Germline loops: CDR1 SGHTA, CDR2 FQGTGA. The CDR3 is CASSLFLTSTDTQYF. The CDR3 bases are TGTGCCAGCAGCTTATTTTTGACTAGCACAGATACGCAGTATTTT.

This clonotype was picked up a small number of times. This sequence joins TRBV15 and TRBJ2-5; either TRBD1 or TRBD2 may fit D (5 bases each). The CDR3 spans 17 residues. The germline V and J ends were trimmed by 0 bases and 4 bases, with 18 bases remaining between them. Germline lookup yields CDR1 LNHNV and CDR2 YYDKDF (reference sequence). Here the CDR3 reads CATSRDQMSRGIETQYF. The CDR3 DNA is TGTGCCACCAGCAGAGACCAGATGTCTCGGGGCATAGAGACCCAGTACTTC.

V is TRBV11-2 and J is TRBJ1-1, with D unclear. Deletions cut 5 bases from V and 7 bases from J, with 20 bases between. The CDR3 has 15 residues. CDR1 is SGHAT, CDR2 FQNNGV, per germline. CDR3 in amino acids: CASSPQPGSGGEAFF. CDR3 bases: TGTGCCAGCAGCCCTCAACCCGGGTCGGGCGGTGAAGCTTTCTTT.

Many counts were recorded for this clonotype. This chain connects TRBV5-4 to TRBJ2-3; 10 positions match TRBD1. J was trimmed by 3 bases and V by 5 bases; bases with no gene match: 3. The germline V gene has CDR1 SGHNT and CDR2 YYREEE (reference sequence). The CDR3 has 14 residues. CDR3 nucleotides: TGTGCCAGCAGGCCGGGACAGGGGACAGATACGCAGTATTTT. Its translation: CASRPGQGTDTQYF.

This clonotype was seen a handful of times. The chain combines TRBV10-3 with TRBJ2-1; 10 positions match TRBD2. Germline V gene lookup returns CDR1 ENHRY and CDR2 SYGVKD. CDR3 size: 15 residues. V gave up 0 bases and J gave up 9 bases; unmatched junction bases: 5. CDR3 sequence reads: CAISESASGSVEQFF. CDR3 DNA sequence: TGTGCCATCAGTGAGTCGGCTAGCGGGAGTGTTGAGCAGTTCTTC.

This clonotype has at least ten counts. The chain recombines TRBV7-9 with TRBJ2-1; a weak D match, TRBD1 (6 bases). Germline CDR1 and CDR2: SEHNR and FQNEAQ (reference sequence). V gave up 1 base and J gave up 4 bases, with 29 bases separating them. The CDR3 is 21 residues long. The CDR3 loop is CASSLGRLPGVGPALYNEQFF. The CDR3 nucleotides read TGTGCCAGCAGCTTAGGTCGTCTCCCAGGGGTGGGTCCGGCTTTATACAATGAGCAGTTCTTC.

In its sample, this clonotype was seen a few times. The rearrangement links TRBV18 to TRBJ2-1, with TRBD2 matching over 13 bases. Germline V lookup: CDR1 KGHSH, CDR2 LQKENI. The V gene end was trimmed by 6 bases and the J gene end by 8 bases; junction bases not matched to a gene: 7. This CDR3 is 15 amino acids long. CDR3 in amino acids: CASSRTSGSQYEQFF. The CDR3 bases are TGTGCCAGCTCGAGGACTAGCGGGAGCCAATATGAGCAGTTCTTC.

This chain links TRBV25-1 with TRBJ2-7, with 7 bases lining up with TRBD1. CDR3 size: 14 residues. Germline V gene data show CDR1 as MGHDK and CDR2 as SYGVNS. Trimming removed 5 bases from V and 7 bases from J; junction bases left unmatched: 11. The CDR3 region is CASSPRTGVEEQYF. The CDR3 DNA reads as TGTGCCAGCAGTCCCAGAACAGGGGTGGAAGAGCAGTACTTC.

The CDR3 nucleotides read TGCGCCAGCAGCTTAGGCAGGGCGAACACCGGGGAGCTGTTTTTT. Its protein is CASSLGRANTGELFF. V usage is TRBV5-1 and J usage is TRBJ2-2; D is perhaps TRBD1 (5 bases). Trimming pared 2 bases from V and 0 bases from J, leaving 8 bases between. The length of the CDR3 is 15 residues. Germline V gene sequence: CDR1 SGHRS, CDR2 YFSETQ.

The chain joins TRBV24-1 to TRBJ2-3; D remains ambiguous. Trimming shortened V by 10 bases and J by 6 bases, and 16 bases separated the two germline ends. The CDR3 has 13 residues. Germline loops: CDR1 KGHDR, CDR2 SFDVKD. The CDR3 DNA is TGTGCCACGGAAGGCTCCCCTACGGATACGCAGTATTTT. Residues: CATEGSPTDTQYF.

CDR3 sequence: CASSQGTRGVTPDEQFF. DNA for the CDR3: TGTGCCAGCAGCCAAGGGACTAGGGGGGTTACGCCGGATGAGCAGTTCTTC. The V call is TRBV3-1, the J call TRBJ2-1; a weak D match, TRBD2 (7 bases). The CDR3 loop spans 17 amino acids. Germline V gene lookup returns CDR1 LGHDT and CDR2 YNNKEL (reference sequence). The ends were cut back, 1 base at V and 8 bases at J, with 21 bases in the middle.

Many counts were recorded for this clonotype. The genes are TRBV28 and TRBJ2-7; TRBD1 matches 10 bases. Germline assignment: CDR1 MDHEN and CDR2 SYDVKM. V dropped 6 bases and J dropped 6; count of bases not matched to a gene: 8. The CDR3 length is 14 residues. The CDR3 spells CASSPGDRGAEQYF. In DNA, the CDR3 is TGTGCCAGCAGCCCAGGGGACAGGGGCGCCGAGCAGTACTTC. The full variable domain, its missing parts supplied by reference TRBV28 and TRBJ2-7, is DVKVTQSSRYLVKRTGEKVFLECVQDMDHENMFWYRQDPGLGLRLIYFSYDVKMKEKGDIPEGYSVSREKKERFSLILESASTNQTSMYLCASSPGDRGAEQYFGPGTRLTVT.

CDR3: CASSPPGQGNFEQYF. CDR3 nucleotide sequence: TGTGCCAGCAGTCCCCCCGGACAGGGGAATTTCGAGCAGTACTTC. The V and J genes are TRBV28 and TRBJ2-7; 9 bases are a match to TRBD1. The germline V gene encodes CDR1 MDHEN and CDR2 SYDVKM. Losses at the gene ends were 5 bases for V and 6 bases for J; bases not matched to a gene: 11. There are 15 residues in the CDR3. Variable domain in full (rest from reference TRBV28 and TRBJ2-7): DVKVTQSSRYLVKRTGEKVFLECVQDMDHENMFWYRQDPGLGLRLIYFSYDVKMKEKGDIPEGYSVSREKKERFSLILESASTNQTSMYLCASSPPGQGNFEQYFGPGTRLTVT.